Each of the 30 T cell receptor beta chains below was sequenced from the same sample in a study of human T cells and chemical hapten exposure. TCRdb re-analysed the RACE reads in MiXCR, keeping a single row per CDR3 protein. The sample yields some 380,000 distinct CDR3 sequences, about 4.4% seen once. Time point given: patch test 1, 2 weeks after DPC sensitization. The sample's treatment: therapeutic diphenylcyclopropenone sensitization with weekly scalp DPC. The sample was whole blood, taken in connection with sensitization to the hapten diphenylcyclopropenone (DPC). All receptors derive from a woman aged 45-60 years with alopecia areata. Some clones in this sample may be carry-over from other donors' samples.

This clonotype was counted only a few times. The rearrangement joins TRBV7-2 to TRBJ1-1; TRBD1 matches at 7 bases. Germline CDR1 and CDR2: SGHTA and FQGNSA. J lost 4 bases, V lost 5 bases, and 10 bases had no gene match. The CDR3 runs to 15 residues. CDR3 region: CASSPTGAVGTEAFF. DNA for the CDR3: TGTGCCAGCAGCCCAACAGGGGCGGTGGGCACTGAAGCTTTCTTT.

At least ten counts were recorded for this clonotype. The chain joins TRBV2 to TRBJ2-3; 13 nucleotides match TRBD2. The V and J ends lost 8 bases and 7 bases, in that order; junction bases with no gene match: 9. In germline, CDR1 is SNHLY, CDR2 FYNNEI. CDR3 length: 15 residues. The CDR3 DNA is TGTGCCAGCTACGGGACTAGCGGGGCCCCCCATACGCAGTATTTT. This codes for CASYGTSGAPHTQYF.

This clonotype was found a few times. This rearrangement joins TRBV12-3 or TRBV12-4 to TRBJ2-7; 8 nucleotides line up with TRBD2. There are 13 residues in the CDR3. The ends lost 10 bases at V and 9 bases at J; junction bases unmatched: 14. CDR3 sequence: CATTGGISTRQYF. Here the CDR3 DNA reads TGTGCCACCACGGGGGGGATCTCGACGAGGCAGTACTTC.

This clonotype was observed a handful of times. The J gene is TRBJ1-5, the V gene TRBV7-8, with D possibly TRBD1 on 6 matching bases. Trimming took 2 bases from V and 6 from J, leaving 14 bases between them. Germline CDR1 SGHVS, CDR2 FQNEAQ. This CDR3 contains 15 residues. The CDR3 DNA reads TGTGCCAGCAGCTTATCCGCAGGGGCCGGTCAGCCCCAGCATTTT. Amino acids: CASSLSAGAGQPQHF.

This clonotype was detected ten times or more. This rearrangement joins TRBV20-1 to TRBJ2-7; 12 nucleotides agree with TRBD1. The length of the CDR3 is 16 residues. The J segment lost 6 bases and the V segment lost 3 bases, leaving 12 bases of the junction unmatched. Germline V lookup: CDR1 DFQATT, CDR2 SNEGSKA (reference sequence). This CDR3 reads CSASAPTGTGGREQYF. The CDR3 DNA reads as TGCAGTGCTAGCGCGCCAACCGGGACAGGGGGCCGCGAGCAGTACTTC.

This clonotype has just a few counts. This chain joins TRBV7-6 and TRBJ2-7, with 13 bases that match TRBD2. In germline, CDR1 is SGHVS, CDR2 FNYEAQ. Losses at the gene ends were 4 bases for V and 6 bases for J; bases not matched to a gene: 6. This CDR3 contains 15 residues. The CDR3 nucleotides read TGTGCCAGCAGCTCGCGGGGACTAGCGGGATCCGAGCAGTACTTC. Residues: CASSSRGLAGSEQYF.

At least ten counts were recorded for this clonotype. The chain links TRBV20-1 to TRBJ1-3, with D perhaps matching TRBD1 (5 bases). Per the germline V gene, CDR1 is DFQATT and CDR2 is SNEGSKA (reference sequence). Trimming stripped 3 bases from V and 0 bases from J, with 9 bases between. CDR3 size: 14 residues. The CDR3 here is CSASLGGSGNTIYF. DNA of the CDR3: TGCAGTGCTAGTTTGGGGGGCTCTGGAAACACCATATATTTT.

At least ten counts were recorded for this clonotype. The J gene is TRBJ1-4, the V gene TRBV28; no firm D call. The CDR3 contains 15 residues. Germline CDR1 MDHEN, CDR2 SYDVKM. V lost 4 bases and J lost 8, with 17 bases in between. The CDR3 DNA is TGTGCCAGCAGTTCTAAGTGGGCACTTACCGAAAAACTGTTTTTT. It is translated as CASSSKWALTEKLFF.

The table lists this clonotype with many counts. The chain has TRBV24-1 and TRBJ2-3, with TRBD2 matching over 7 bases. This CDR3 contains 13 residues. CDR1 KGHDR and CDR2 SFDVKD come from the germline V gene. The V and J ends lost 9 bases and 5 bases, in that order; junction bases with no gene match: 7. DNA of the CDR3: TGTGCCACCCAGTGGAAGCGGGGAGATACGCAGTATTTT. Its protein is CATQWKRGDTQYF.

V is TRBV28 and J is TRBJ2-3, with D possibly being TRBD1 or TRBD2 (5 bases each). The CDR3 loop spans 15 amino acids. Trimming removed 2 bases at V and 5 bases at J, with 14 bases between. In germline, CDR1 is MDHEN, CDR2 SYDVKM. CDR3: CASSLGAAGRDTQYF. The CDR3 DNA reads TGTGCCAGCAGTTTAGGGGCGGCAGGGAGAGATACGCAGTATTTT.

This rearrangement joins TRBV4-2 to TRBJ2-1; 7 bases are shared with TRBD2. The CDR3 spans 15 residues. J gave up 0 bases and V 4 bases, and 3 bases lay outside the gene matches. CDR1 LGHNA and CDR2 YNFKEQ come from the germline V gene. CDR3 sequence reads: CASSRDYSSYNEQFF. The CDR3, as DNA: TGTGCCAGCAGCCGGGACTACAGCTCCTACAATGAGCAGTTCTTC.

This clonotype showed up many times. The chain carries TRBV28 and TRBJ1-1; the match to TRBD1 covers 9 bases. Germline V gene sequence: CDR1 MDHEN, CDR2 SYDVKM. V gave up 4 bases and J gave up 5 bases; unmatched junction bases: 8. The length of the CDR3 is 15 residues. The CDR3 coding sequence is TGTGCCAGCAGTTCACAGGACAGGGGAGGTACTGAAGCTTTCTTT. Amino acids: CASSSQDRGGTEAFF.

This clonotype was picked up many times. The chain uses TRBV4-3 and TRBJ2-1; 13 nucleotides agree with TRBD2. In germline, CDR1 is LGHNA, CDR2 YSLEER. V gave up 0 bases and J gave up 7 bases; unmatched junction bases: 6. The CDR3 is made up of 17 amino acids. CDR3 bases: TGCGCCAGCAGCCAAGATGTGGGACTAGCGGGACGTAATGAGCAGTTCTTC. This sequence encodes CASSQDVGLAGRNEQFF.

This clonotype was counted a few times. The CDR3 here is CASSLLGGIDTDTQYF. The CDR3 DNA reads TGTGCCAGCAGCTTATTAGGCGGGATTGACACAGATACGCAGTATTTT. The chain couples TRBV7-2 to TRBJ2-3, with D possibly TRBD2 on 6 matching bases. The V gene's germline CDR1 is SGHTA and CDR2 FQGNSA. V lost 2 bases and J lost 2, with 14 bases in between. The CDR3 extends over 16 amino acids.

This chain uses TRBV7-2 with TRBJ2-3, with 9 nucleotides matching TRBD1. Trimming removed 3 bases from V and 3 bases from J; junction bases left unmatched: 4. The CDR3 sequence is 15 residues long. The germline V gene has CDR1 SGHTA and CDR2 FQGNSA. The CDR3 bases are TGTGCCAGCAGCTTCCGGGACAGGGAGACAGATACGCAGTATTTT. It is translated as CASSFRDRETDTQYF.

This clonotype was found many times. The rearrangement links TRBV23-1 to TRBJ2-1; D gene unclear. TRBV23-1 is an ORF for which the function is uncertain. This CDR3 has 14 residues. V lost 0 bases, J lost 8 bases, and 11 bases lay in between. The chain's CDR3 is CASSQSIPKDEQFF. DNA for the CDR3: TGCGCCAGCAGTCAATCCATCCCGAAGGATGAGCAGTTCTTC.

This clonotype showed up many times. The rearrangement uses TRBV29-1 and TRBJ1-1; D might be TRBD1 (6 bases). Germline CDR1 and CDR2: SQVTM and ANQGSEA. There are 12 residues in the CDR3. Trimming cost V 7 bases and J 1 base, with 10 bases left between them. The CDR3 region is CSASTGNTEAFF. Here the CDR3 DNA reads TGCAGCGCGTCGACAGGGAACACTGAAGCTTTCTTT.

This clonotype was found a few times. The chain combines TRBV27 with TRBJ2-3, with 7 bases aligning to TRBD1. The CDR3 sequence is 13 residues long. The ends lost 6 bases at V and 4 bases at J; junction bases unmatched: 4. Germline V lookup: CDR1 MNHEY, CDR2 SMNVEV (reference sequence). The CDR3 coding sequence is TGTGCCAGCAGGTACAGGGGCGCAGATACGCAGTATTTT. It yields the protein CASRYRGADTQYF.

The V gene is TRBV12-3 or TRBV12-4, the J gene TRBJ2-5, with D maybe TRBD1 (6 bases). This CDR3 is built from 13 residues. V was pared by 6 bases and J by 1 base, with 9 bases between. The CDR3 DNA sequence: TGTGCCAGCAGCTGGGACACCCAAGAGACCCAGTACTTC. Amino acid sequence: CASSWDTQETQYF.

At least ten counts were recorded for this clonotype. The chain is built from TRBV27 and TRBJ2-3; D not certain. Trimming took off 1 base at V and 2 bases at J, with 4 bases between the two ends. Germline lookup yields CDR1 MNHEY and CDR2 SMNVEV (reference sequence). This CDR3 has 13 residues. The CDR3 DNA is TGTGCCAGCAGTTTATACCCCACAGATACGCAGTATTTT. It is translated as CASSLYPTDTQYF.

This clonotype was seen at least ten times. V and J are TRBV6-5 and TRBJ2-7; TRBD1 aligns across 12 bases. Germline V CDR1 and CDR2: MNHEY, SVGAGI. This CDR3 is 16 amino acids long. V dropped 2 bases and J dropped 5; count of bases not matched to a gene: 7. The CDR3 DNA sequence: TGTGCCAGCAGTTACCCCGGGACAGGGGGCTTCGACGAGCAGTACTTC. Protein product: CASSYPGTGGFDEQYF.

The table lists this clonotype with many counts. This sequence joins TRBV7-2 and TRBJ2-5; 12 nucleotides line up with TRBD2. V lost 5 bases, J lost 9 bases, and 13 bases stayed unmatched. The CDR3 length is 16 residues. Germline assignment: CDR1 SGHTA and CDR2 FQGNSA. CDR3 amino acids: CASSRRLAGAPGAQYF. DNA of the CDR3: TGTGCCAGCAGCCGTCGACTAGCGGGAGCCCCCGGGGCCCAGTACTTC. Full variable domain (rest looked up from reference TRBV7-2 and TRBJ2-5): GAGVSQSPSNKVTEKGKDVELRCDPISGHTALYWYRQSLGQGLEFLIYFQGNSAPDKSGLPSDRFSAERTGGSVSTLTIQRTQQEDSAVYLCASSRRLAGAPGAQYFGPGTRLLVL.

This clonotype has at least ten counts. It may be a read error: a sequence one base away is much more abundant. The V call is TRBV27, the J call TRBJ2-3; 7 positions match TRBD2. Losses at the gene ends were 3 bases for V and 1 base for J; bases not matched to a gene: 4. The CDR3 is made up of 15 amino acids. CDR1 is MNHEY, CDR2 SMNVEV, per germline (reference sequence). CDR3 nucleotides: TGTGCCAGCAGTTTCGCGGGAGATGGCACAGATACGCAGTATTTT. This sequence encodes CASSFAGDGTDTQYF.

The table lists this clonotype with a few counts. The chain recombines TRBV5-1 with TRBJ2-3; D possibly corresponds to TRBD2 (5 bases). Deletions cut 4 bases from V and 5 bases from J, with 14 bases between. This CDR3 is built from 14 residues. Germline CDR1 reads SGHRS; CDR2 reads YFSETQ. The CDR3 nucleotides read TGCGCCAGCAGCCGCCCAGCGGACGGAGATACGCAGTATTTT. Protein: CASSRPADGDTQYF.

This clonotype was seen at least ten times. The V and J genes are TRBV7-9 and TRBJ1-3, with a tentative D call TRBD1 (6 bases). V dropped 3 bases and J dropped 0 bases, with 15 bases sitting between them. Germline CDR1 SEHNR, CDR2 FQNEAQ (reference sequence). The CDR3 runs 17 residues. CDR3 amino acids: CASSLDDRSNSGNTIYF. As DNA, the CDR3 is TGTGCCAGCAGCTTGGACGACAGGTCAAACTCTGGAAACACCATATATTTT.

This clonotype occurred a few times. This chain uses TRBV2 with TRBJ2-7, with D perhaps given as TRBD1 or TRBD2 (5 bases each). CDR3 length: 12 amino acids. Looked up from germline, CDR1 is SNHLY and CDR2 is FYNNEI. V was cut by 9 bases and J by 4 bases, with 13 bases left in between. The chain's CDR3 is CASVGTYYEQYF. The DNA of the CDR3 is TGTGCCAGTGTCGGGACCTATTACGAGCAGTACTTC.

A few counts support this clonotype. The rearrangement uses TRBV20-1 and TRBJ2-1; TRBD2 is a possible D gene (5 bases). Germline lookup yields CDR1 DFQATT and CDR2 SNEGSKA (reference sequence). CDR3 length: 16 amino acids. V shed 0 bases and J shed 7 bases, with 19 bases lying between them. CDR3 coding DNA: TGCAGTGCTAGAGATCGTTCGGGGAGAGCAACGAATGAGCAGTTCTTC. Translation gives CSARDRSGRATNEQFF.

This clonotype has a count of ten or more. This chain links TRBV20-1 with TRBJ2-4, with D perhaps assigned TRBD1 or TRBD2 (5 bases each). This CDR3 contains 16 residues. Germline V CDR1 and CDR2: DFQATT, SNEGSKA (reference sequence). V was pared by 5 bases and J by 2 bases, with 19 bases between. In nucleotides, the CDR3 is TGCAGTGCTGGGGGTGTCGGGTCTGGGACCAAAAACATTCAGTACTTC. Its protein is CSAGGVGSGTKNIQYF.

This clonotype was recorded at least ten times. This sequence joins TRBV21-1 and TRBJ2-7; the table's D call TRBD1 went unverified against the DNA. TRBV21-1 represents a pseudogene. The CDR3 is 10 amino acids. DNA for the CDR3: TGTGCCAGCAGCGGAGCGGACCCTGTCTTC. Its protein is CASSGADPVF.

This clonotype was seen repeatedly, ten times or more. The rearrangement uses TRBV29-1 and TRBJ2-5; TRBD1 is a possible D gene (5 bases). CDR1 and CDR2 (germline): SQVTM, ANQGSEA. Trimming stripped 2 bases from V and 2 bases from J, with 6 bases between. The CDR3 has 12 residues. The CDR3 coding sequence is TGCAGCGTTGAACAGGGACAAGAGACCCAGTACTTC. Protein product: CSVEQGQETQYF.